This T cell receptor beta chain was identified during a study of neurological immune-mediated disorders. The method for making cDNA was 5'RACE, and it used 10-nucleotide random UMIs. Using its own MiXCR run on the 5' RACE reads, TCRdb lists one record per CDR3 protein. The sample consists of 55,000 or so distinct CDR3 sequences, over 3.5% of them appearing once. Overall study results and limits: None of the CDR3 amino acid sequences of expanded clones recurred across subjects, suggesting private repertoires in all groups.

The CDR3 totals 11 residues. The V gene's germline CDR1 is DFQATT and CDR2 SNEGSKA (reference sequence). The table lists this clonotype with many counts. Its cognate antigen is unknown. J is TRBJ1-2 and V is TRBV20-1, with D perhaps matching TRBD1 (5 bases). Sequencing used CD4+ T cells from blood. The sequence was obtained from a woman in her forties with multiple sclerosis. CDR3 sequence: CSLPGLGGYTF. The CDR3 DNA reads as TGCAGCCTTCCGGGGCTCGGTGGCTACACCTTC.